This T cell receptor beta chain was captured by sequencing in a study of T cell responses to AZD1222 COVID-19 vaccine. Study-wide findings and caveats: After the peak T cell response, and only then, were repertoires sampled. Along spike, vaccine-associated CD4 TCRs were found throughout, with dominance at 160-218 and 743-854.

Data came from immunoSEQ multiplex PCR; TCRdb stores just in-frame clones and leaves some out. The data contain 160,000 or so clones, about 88% of them singletons. Germline CDR1 reads SGHDN; CDR2 reads FVKESK. The CDR3 covers 18 residues. Trimming pared 2 bases from V and 4 bases from J, leaving 21 bases between. Only a few counts were recorded for this clone. Its antigen is not identified. The sample was peripheral blood, taken on day 0 of AZD1222 vaccination. The sequence derives from an adult in good health. The V and J genes are TRBV14 and TRBJ1-3; unclear D gene. The CDR3 DNA reads as TGTGCCAGCAGCCAAAAAAGTCCGGGATTGATTAAAGGAAACACCATATATTTT. Translated: CASSQKSPGLIKGNTIYF.